The next 4 T cell receptor beta chains were all read from a single sample in a study of T cells in Graves' hyperthyroidism and ophthalmopathy. Amplification targeted TCR beta CDR3 regions from RNA transcripts. A set of HTBI primers served as the primers for a first-round RT-PCR of the TCR CDR3. From the multiplex PCR reads, TCRdb called clonotypes with MiXCR, one entry per CDR3 protein. The sample contains hundreds of thousands of distinct CDR3 sequences, about 45% of which appear only once. Sequenced material: peripheral blood or thyroid tissue (not recorded which). These receptors were collected from a young woman with Graves' hyperthyroidism.

This clonotype was observed a few times. V usage is TRBV5-1 and J usage is TRBJ1-4; tentatively, D is TRBD1 (5 bases). The CDR3 spans 15 residues. Germline CDR1 SGHRS, CDR2 YFSETQ. Deletions cut 0 bases from V and 7 bases from J, with 13 bases between. The CDR3 spells CASSLEKGRREKLFF. In DNA form, the CDR3 reads TGCGCCAGCAGCTTGGAAAAGGGACGACGTGAAAAACTGTTTTTT.

There are many counts of this clonotype. The J gene is TRBJ1-4, the V gene TRBV2; 9 nucleotides line up with TRBD1. Germline assignment: CDR1 SNHLY and CDR2 FYNNEI. The ends lost 1 base at V and 7 bases at J; junction bases unmatched: 1. The CDR3 has 14 amino acids. For the CDR3, the DNA is TGTGCCAGCAGTGAAGACAGGGGGCCTGAAAAACTGTTTTTT. Protein: CASSEDRGPEKLFF.

V usage is TRBV24-1 and J usage is TRBJ2-7; 13 bases are a match to TRBD2. The V and J ends lost 4 bases and 9 bases, in that order; junction bases with no gene match: 8. The CDR3 is made up of 15 amino acids. CDR1 is KGHDR, CDR2 SFDVKD, per germline. CDR3 nucleotide sequence: TGTGCCACCAGTGACTCGGGACTAGCGGGAAGCGTGCAGTACTTC. Its translation is CATSDSGLAGSVQYF.

The chain is built from TRBV11-2 and TRBJ2-7; 7 nucleotides align to TRBD1. The length of the CDR3 is 14 residues. V lost 5 bases and J lost 0; bases outside the gene matches: 4. The germline gives CDR1 SGHAT, CDR2 FQNNGV. CDR3 sequence reads: CASSAGTASYEQYF. CDR3 bases: TGTGCCAGCAGCGCCGGGACAGCCTCCTACGAGCAGTACTTC.